This T cell receptor beta chain was captured by sequencing in a study of T cell changes during pregnancy in multiple sclerosis (dated by TCRdb to 2018 to 2020). For the study in its entirety: Changes in the T cell repertoire over the course of pregnancy were examined in this study in women with multiple sclerosis.

Comment on this clone: It has no known antigen specificity. It has no much larger one-base neighbor in the sample; base qualities were not kept.

CDR3 length: 16 amino acids, cysteine to phenylalanine. Only CDR3 DNA remains: 48 bases, in frame from the first base. CDR1 and CDR2 are read off the germline V gene (reference sequence) as MNHEY and SMNVEV. Trimming takes 2 bases from V and 5 bases from J, and the germline ends sit 18 bases apart. Library generation was performed with the immunoSEQ multiplex PCR assay. Entries here come from immuneACCESS through TCRdb and include only in-frame sequences with V and J called. Some clones fail to appear in such tables; in the studies checked, an unresolved V gene covers under half of the shortfall, and the cause of the remainder is unknown. The sample table contains roughly 84,000 clones; only one count was recorded for just under 95% of them. 1.4% of the sample is held by the ten biggest clonotypes.

The chain was built from TRBV27 and TRBJ1-2; no D gene is confidently identified. The TCR was taken from a female donor in good health, enrolled as a control in a pregnancy study. This specimen was peripheral blood, taken in the third trimester of pregnancy. The DNA sequence is given as TGTGCCAGCAGTTTAGCCCCCCGGGTCTCAGCTTATGGCTACACCTTC. It translates as CASSLAPRVSAYGYTF.